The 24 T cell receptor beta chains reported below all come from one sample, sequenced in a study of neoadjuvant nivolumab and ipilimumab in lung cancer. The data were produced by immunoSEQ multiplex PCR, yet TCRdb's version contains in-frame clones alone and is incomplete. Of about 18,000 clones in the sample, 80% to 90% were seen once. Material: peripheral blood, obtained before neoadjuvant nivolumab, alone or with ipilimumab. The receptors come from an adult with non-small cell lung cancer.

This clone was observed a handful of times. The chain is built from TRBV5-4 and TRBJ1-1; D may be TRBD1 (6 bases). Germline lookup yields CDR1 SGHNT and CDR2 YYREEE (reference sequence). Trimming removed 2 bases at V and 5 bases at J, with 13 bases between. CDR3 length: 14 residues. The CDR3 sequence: CASSFRGGSTEAFF. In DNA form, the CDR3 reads TGTGCCAGCAGCTTCCGTGGGGGCTCGACTGAAGCTTTCTTT.

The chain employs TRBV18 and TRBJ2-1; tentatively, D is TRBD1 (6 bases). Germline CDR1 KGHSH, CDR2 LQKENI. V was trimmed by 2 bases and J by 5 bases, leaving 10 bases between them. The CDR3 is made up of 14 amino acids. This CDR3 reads CASSPGGANNEQFF. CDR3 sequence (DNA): TGTGCCAGCTCACCAGGGGGCGCAAACAATGAGCAGTTCTTC.

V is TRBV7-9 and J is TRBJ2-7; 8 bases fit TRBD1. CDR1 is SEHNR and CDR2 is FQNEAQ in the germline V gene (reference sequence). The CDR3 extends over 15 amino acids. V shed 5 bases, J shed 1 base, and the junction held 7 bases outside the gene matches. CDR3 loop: CASSGRQGRSYEQYF. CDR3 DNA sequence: TGTGCCAGCAGCGGACGACAGGGGAGATCCTACGAGCAGTACTTC.

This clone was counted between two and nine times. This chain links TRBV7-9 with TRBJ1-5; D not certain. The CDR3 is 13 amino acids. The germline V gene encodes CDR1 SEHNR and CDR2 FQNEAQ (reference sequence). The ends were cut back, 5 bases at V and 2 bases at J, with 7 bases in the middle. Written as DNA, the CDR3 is TGTGCCAGCAGCGATCAGGGCAATCAGCCCCAGCATTTT. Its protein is CASSDQGNQPQHF.

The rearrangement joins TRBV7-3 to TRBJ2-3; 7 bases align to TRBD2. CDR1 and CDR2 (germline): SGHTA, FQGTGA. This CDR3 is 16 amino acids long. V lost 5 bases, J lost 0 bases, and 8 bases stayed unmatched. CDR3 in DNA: TGTGCCAGCAGCCGGAGAGGTAGCGGGAGCACAGATACGCAGTATTTT. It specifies CASSRRGSGSTDTQYF. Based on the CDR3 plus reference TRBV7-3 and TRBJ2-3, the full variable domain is GAGVSQTPSNKVTEKGKYVELRCDPISGHTALYWYRQSLGQGPEFLIYFQGTGAADDSGLPNDRFFAVRPEGSVSTLKIQRTERGDSAVYLCASSRRGSGSTDTQYFGPGTRLTVL.

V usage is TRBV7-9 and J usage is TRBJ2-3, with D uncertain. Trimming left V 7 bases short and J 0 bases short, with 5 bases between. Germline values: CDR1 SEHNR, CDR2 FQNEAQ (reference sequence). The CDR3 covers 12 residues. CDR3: CASTASTDTQYF. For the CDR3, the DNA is TGTGCCAGCACCGCGAGCACAGATACGCAGTATTTT.

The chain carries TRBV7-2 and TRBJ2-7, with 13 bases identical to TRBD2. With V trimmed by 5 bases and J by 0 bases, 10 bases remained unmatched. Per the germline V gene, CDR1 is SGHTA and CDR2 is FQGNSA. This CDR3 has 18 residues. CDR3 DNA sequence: TGTGCCAGCAGCCTGGTACTAGCGGGAGGGCCGGGCTCCTACGAGCAGTACTTC. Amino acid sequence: CASSLVLAGGPGSYEQYF.

The CDR3 nucleotides are TGTGCCAGCTCACAGTCTTCCGACCGGAGGGAGCAGTTCTTC. This codes for CASSQSSDRREQFF. The chain employs TRBV18 and TRBJ2-1; D might be TRBD2 (5 bases). Germline CDR1 is KGHSH and CDR2 is LQKENI. V shed 4 bases and J shed 10 bases, with 17 bases lying between them. The CDR3 spans 14 residues.

CDR3 sequence (DNA): TGCGCCAGCAGCTTGGTCCCGGGTTCCTCCTACGAGCAGTACTTC. Translating it yields CASSLVPGSSYEQYF. This chain links TRBV5-1 with TRBJ2-7; D remains ambiguous. The V end was cut by 0 bases, the J end by 0 bases, with 10 bases between. This CDR3 is built from 15 residues. Germline CDR1 and CDR2: SGHRS and YFSETQ.

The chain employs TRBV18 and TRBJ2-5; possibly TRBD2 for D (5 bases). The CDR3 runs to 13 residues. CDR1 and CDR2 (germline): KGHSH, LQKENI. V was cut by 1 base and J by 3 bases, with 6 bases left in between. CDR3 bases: TGTGCCAGCTCACCACTGAGGGAAGAGACCCAGTACTTC. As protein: CASSPLREETQYF.

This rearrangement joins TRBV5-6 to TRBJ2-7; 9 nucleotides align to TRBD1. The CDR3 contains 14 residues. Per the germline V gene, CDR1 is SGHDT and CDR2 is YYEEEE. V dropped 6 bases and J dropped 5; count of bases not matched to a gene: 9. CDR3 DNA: TGTGCCAGCAACCCCGGACAGGGGTTCCACGAGCAGTACTTC. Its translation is CASNPGQGFHEQYF.

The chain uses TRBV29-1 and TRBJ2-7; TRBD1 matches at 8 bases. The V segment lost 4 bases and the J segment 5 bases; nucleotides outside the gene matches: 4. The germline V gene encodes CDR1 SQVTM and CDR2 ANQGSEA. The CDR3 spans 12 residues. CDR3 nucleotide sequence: TGCAGCGTTGTAAGGACAGGGAACGAGCAGTACTTC. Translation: CSVVRTGNEQYF.

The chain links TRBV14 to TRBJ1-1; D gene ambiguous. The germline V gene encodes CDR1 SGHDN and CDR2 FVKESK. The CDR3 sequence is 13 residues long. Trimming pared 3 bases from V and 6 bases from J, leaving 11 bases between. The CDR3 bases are TGTGCCAGCAGCCAGTGGGGTGGCGCTGAAGCTTTCTTT. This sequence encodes CASSQWGGAEAFF.

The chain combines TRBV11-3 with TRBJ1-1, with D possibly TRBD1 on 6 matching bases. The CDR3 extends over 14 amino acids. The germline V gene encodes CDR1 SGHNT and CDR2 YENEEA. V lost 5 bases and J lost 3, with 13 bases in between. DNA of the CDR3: TGTGCCAGCAGCCTAACAGGGCTGGACACTGAAGCTTTCTTT. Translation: CASSLTGLDTEAFF.

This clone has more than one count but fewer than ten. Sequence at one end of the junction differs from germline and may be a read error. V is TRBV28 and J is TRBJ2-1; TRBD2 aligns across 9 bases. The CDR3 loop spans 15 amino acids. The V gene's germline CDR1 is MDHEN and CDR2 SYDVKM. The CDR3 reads CASSLSGRSSNEQFF. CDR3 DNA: TGTGCCAGCAGTTTAAGCGGGAGGTCCTCCAATGAGCAGTTCTTC.

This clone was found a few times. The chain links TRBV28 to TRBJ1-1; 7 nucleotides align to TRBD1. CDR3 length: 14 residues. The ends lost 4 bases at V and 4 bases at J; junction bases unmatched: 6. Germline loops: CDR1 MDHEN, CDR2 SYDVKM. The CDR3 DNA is TGTGCCAGCAGTTACTCAGGGGGGCCCACTGAAGCTTTCTTT. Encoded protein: CASSYSGGPTEAFF.

The CDR3 region has the DNA TGTGCCAGCAGCTCCCGACCGAGCTCCTACAATGAGCAGTTCTTC. Translation gives CASSSRPSSYNEQFF. The gene calls are TRBV5-4 and TRBJ2-1; D is ambiguous. The CDR3 runs to 15 residues. The V and J ends lost 3 bases and 0 bases respectively, with 10 bases between them. The V gene's germline CDR1 is SGHNT and CDR2 YYREEE (reference sequence).

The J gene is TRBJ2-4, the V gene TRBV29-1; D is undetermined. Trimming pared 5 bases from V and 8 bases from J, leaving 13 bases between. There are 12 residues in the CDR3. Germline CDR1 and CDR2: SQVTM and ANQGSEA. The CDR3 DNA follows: TGCAGCGTTTTCATATCAGGATACATTCAGTACTTC. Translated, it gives CSVFISGYIQYF. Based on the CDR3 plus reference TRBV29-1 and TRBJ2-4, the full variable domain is SAVISQKPSRDICQRGTSLTIQCQVDSQVTMMFWYRQQPGQSLTLIATANQGSEATYESGFVIDKFPISRPNLTFSTLTVSNMSPEDSSIYLCSVFISGYIQYFGAGTRLSVL.

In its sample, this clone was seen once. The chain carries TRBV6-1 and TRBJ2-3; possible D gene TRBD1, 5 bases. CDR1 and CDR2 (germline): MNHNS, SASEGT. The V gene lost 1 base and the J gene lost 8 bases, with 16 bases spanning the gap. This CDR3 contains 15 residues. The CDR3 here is CASSEEGQDWGTQYF. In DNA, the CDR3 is TGTGCCAGCAGTGAAGAGGGGCAGGATTGGGGTACGCAGTATTTT.

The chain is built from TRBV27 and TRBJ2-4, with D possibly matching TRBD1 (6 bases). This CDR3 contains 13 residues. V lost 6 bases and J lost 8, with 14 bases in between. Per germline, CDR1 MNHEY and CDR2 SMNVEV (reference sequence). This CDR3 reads CASSLTGHDIQYF. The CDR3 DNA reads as TGTGCCAGCAGCCTGACAGGACACGACATTCAGTACTTC.

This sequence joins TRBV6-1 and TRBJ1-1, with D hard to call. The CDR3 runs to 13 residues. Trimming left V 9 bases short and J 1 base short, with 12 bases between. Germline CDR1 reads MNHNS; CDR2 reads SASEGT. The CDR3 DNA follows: TGTGCCAGTAGAGGACTGGAGAACACTGAAGCTTTCTTT. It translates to CASRGLENTEAFF.

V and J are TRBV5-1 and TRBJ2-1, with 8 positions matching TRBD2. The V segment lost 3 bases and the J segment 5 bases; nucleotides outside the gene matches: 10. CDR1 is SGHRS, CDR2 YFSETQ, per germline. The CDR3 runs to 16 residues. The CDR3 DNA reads TGCGCCAGCAGCTCCCTTAGCGGGACCTGGGACAATGAGCAGTTCTTC. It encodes CASSSLSGTWDNEQFF.

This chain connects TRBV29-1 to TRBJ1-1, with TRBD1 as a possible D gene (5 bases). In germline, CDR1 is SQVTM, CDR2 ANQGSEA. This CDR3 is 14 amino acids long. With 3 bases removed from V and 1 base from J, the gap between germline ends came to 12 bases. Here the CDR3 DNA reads TGCAGCGTTGATCGGGATGGGGGGAACACTGAAGCTTTCTTT. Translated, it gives CSVDRDGGNTEAFF.

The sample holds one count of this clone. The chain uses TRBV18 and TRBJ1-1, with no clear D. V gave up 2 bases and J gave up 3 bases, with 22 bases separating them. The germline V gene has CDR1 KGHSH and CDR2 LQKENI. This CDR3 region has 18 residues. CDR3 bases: TGTGCCAGCTCACCAGAAATGGAGGCAGGAACGCTCTACACTGAAGCTTTCTTT. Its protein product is CASSPEMEAGTLYTEAFF. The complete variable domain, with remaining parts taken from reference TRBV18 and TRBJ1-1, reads NAGVMQNPRHLVRRRGQEARLRCSPMKGHSHVYWYRQLPEEGLKFMVYLQKENIIDESGMPKERFSAEFPKEGPSILRIQQVVRGDSAAYFCASSPEMEAGTLYTEAFFGQGTRLTVV.